The 17 T cell receptor beta chains reported below all come from one sample, sequenced in a study of tumor and adjacent non-tumor tissue in lung cancer. This sample's RNA came from whole unsorted tissue. Three rounds of nested PCR, following a modified ARM-PCR protocol, produced the TCRbeta library. TCRdb called the multiplex PCR reads again in MiXCR, with one record for every CDR3 protein. Among approximately 70,000 distinct CDR3 sequences, more than 70% were seen once, and the ten largest hold 28%. The sample taken for sequencing was lung tumor tissue. The origin of the receptors is a man between 60 and 75 years old with non-small cell lung cancer.

Points on this clonotype: This CDR3 fails to terminate in the conserved phenylalanine or tryptophan, so it likely reflects a read error. The gene calls are TRBV20-1 and TRBJ2-1; 9 nucleotides line up with TRBD1. CDR1 is DFQATT and CDR2 is SNEGSKA in the germline V gene (reference sequence). The CDR3 is 15 amino acids. V gave up 0 bases and J gave up 6 bases; unmatched junction bases: 6. The CDR3 DNA reads as TGCAGTGCTAGAGATGAGGACAGGGGTTTCAATGAGCAGTTCTTA. Its translation: CSARDEDRGFNEQFL.

A word on this clonotype: A read error may account for a junction end that differs from germline. V is TRBV6-2 or TRBV6-3 and J is TRBJ2-2; a weak D match, TRBD2 (5 bases). CDR1 is MNHEY and CDR2 is SVGEGT in the germline V gene. The CDR3 spans 10 residues. The CDR3 sequence: CDSRDGELFF. CDR3 nucleotide sequence: TGTGACAGCAGAGACGGGGAACTGTTTTTT.

As regards this clonotype: Sequence at one end of the junction differs from germline and may be a read error. The V gene is TRBV20-1, the J gene TRBJ1-1; D possibly corresponds to TRBD1 (5 bases). The germline V gene encodes CDR1 DFQATT and CDR2 SNEGSKA (reference sequence). The CDR3 has 13 amino acids. CDR3 sequence: CNAIRGVGAGAFF. CDR3 nucleotide sequence: TGCAATGCTATCCGGGGGGTTGGGGCCGGAGCTTTCTTT.

Details on this clonotype: The junction differs from germline at one of its ends, possibly a read error. The chain links TRBV6-5 to TRBJ1-1, with D maybe TRBD1 (6 bases). The CDR3 length is 15 residues. In germline, CDR1 is MNHEY, CDR2 SVGAGI. The CDR3 DNA reads as TGTGGCAGCAGTTACTCCCGCAGGGGTGGGGCTGAAGTTTTCTTC. Amino acids: CGSSYSRRGGAEVFF.

This clonotype was observed once. The junction shows a germline mismatch at one end, possibly a read error. V usage is TRBV20-1 and J usage is TRBJ2-7; D could derive from TRBD1 or TRBD2 (6 bases each). Germline V gene sequence: CDR1 DFQATT, CDR2 SNEGSKA (reference sequence). CDR3 size: 12 residues. Written as DNA, the CDR3 is TGCAATGCTAGTCGGGGGCCTGACAAACAGTACTTC. Residues: CNASRGPDKQYF.

In nucleotides, the CDR3 is TGCCGTGCCTCGGCAGGGGAGGACACTGAAGCTTTCTTT. Protein sequence: CRASAGEDTEAFF. V usage is TRBV29-1 and J usage is TRBJ1-1, with a tentative D call TRBD1 (6 bases). Germline CDR1 reads SQVTM; CDR2 reads ANQGSEA. The CDR3 spans 13 residues. The full variable domain, its missing parts supplied by reference TRBV29-1 and TRBJ1-1, is SAVISQKPSRDICQRGTSLTIQCQVDSQVTMMFWYRQQPGQSLTLIATANQGSEATYESGFVIDKFPISRPNLTFSTLTVSNMSPEDSSIYLCRASAGEDTEAFFGQGTRLTVV.

As regards this clonotype: A read error may account for a junction end that differs from germline. The CDR3 spells CARSFMAENTEAFF. The CDR3 DNA follows: TGTGCCCGCAGCTTCATGGCGGAGAACACTGAAGCTTTCTTT. The chain carries TRBV7-3 and TRBJ1-1; D gene ambiguous. Germline CDR1 reads SGHTA; CDR2 reads FQGTGA. CDR3 length: 14 residues.

Note on this clonotype: The junction shows a germline mismatch at one end, possibly a read error. This chain connects TRBV29-1 to TRBJ2-5; TRBD2 aligns across 8 bases. CDR3 length: 12 residues. CDR1 is SQVTM and CDR2 is ANQGSEA in the germline V gene. CDR3 in amino acids: CSAPGGWETQHF. DNA of the CDR3: TGCAGCGCCCCGGGAGGGTGGGAGACCCAGCACTTC.

In the case of this clonotype: Mismatch with germline at one junction end may stem from a read error. The rearrangement links TRBV5-5 to TRBJ2-7, with 7 bases that match TRBD1. The germline CDR1 and CDR2 sequences are SGHKS and YYEKEE (reference sequence). The CDR3 covers 17 residues. The CDR3 sequence: CTSIGPGGDLMMHEQYF. As DNA, the CDR3 is TGCACCAGCATCGGCCCAGGGGGTGACCTTATGATGCACGAGCAGTACTTC.

As to this clonotype: This may be a read error, as it is one base from a much larger clone. The V and J genes are TRBV5-4 and TRBJ1-1, with 9 bases matching TRBD1. The CDR3 is 16 residues long. CDR1 is SGHNT and CDR2 is YYREEE in the germline V gene (reference sequence). The CDR3 spells CTSSPGTGPRGTEAFF. For the CDR3, the DNA is TGTACCAGCAGTCCCGGGACAGGGCCCCGCGGGACTGAAGCTTTCTTT. Combining the CDR3 with reference TRBV5-4 and TRBJ1-1 gives the whole variable domain ETGVTQSPTHLIKTRGQQVTLRCSSQSGHNTVSWYQQALGQGPQFIFQYYREEENGRGNFPPRFSGLQFPNYSSELNVNALELDDSALYLCTSSPGTGPRGTEAFFGQGTRLTVV.

About this clonotype itself: At one boundary the junction diverges from the germline segment, which might be a read error. The J gene is TRBJ2-3, the V gene TRBV6-1, with a tentative D call TRBD2 (5 bases). The CDR3 extends over 15 amino acids. Germline-derived CDR1 and CDR2 are MNHNS and SASEGT. The CDR3 here is CASTVSGGSTDTQYF. The CDR3 bases are TGTGCCAGCACTGTAAGCGGAGGAAGCACAGATACACAGTATTTT.

Points on this clonotype: As the CDR3 is not closed by the conserved phenylalanine or tryptophan, this likely results from a read error. J is TRBJ1-1 and V is TRBV11-3, with TRBD1 as a possible D gene (5 bases). Germline V gene sequence: CDR1 SGHNT, CDR2 YENEEA. The CDR3 has 14 residues. CDR3 nucleotides: TGTGCCAGTAGCTTAGGAGGGGAGGGCACTGAGGCTTTCTAT. Translation: CASSLGGEGTEAFY.

This clonotype has ten or more counts. The chain links TRBV6-1 to TRBJ1-1; TRBD1 is a possible D gene (6 bases). The CDR3 is 12 amino acids. The V and J ends lost 6 bases and 4 bases respectively, with 9 bases between them. The germline CDR1 and CDR2 sequences are MNHNS and SASEGT. CDR3 DNA sequence: TGTGCCAGCAGCCGGACAGCCACTGAAGCTTTCTTT. This sequence encodes CASSRTATEAFF.

As regards this clonotype: Germline is not matched at one junction end, which may reflect a read error. As DNA, the CDR3 is TGTACCAGCAGTTACTCACTAGCGGGAGACAGGAACGAGCAATATTTC. Translating it yields CTSSYSLAGDRNEQYF. The chain carries TRBV6-6 and TRBJ2-7; 11 nucleotides align to TRBD2. Germline assignment: CDR1 MNHNY and CDR2 SVGAGI (reference sequence). The CDR3 extends over 16 amino acids.

This chain links TRBV29-1 with TRBJ2-1, with D perhaps matching TRBD1 or TRBD2 (6 bases each). The CDR3 is 14 amino acids. Germline CDR1 and CDR2: SQVTM and ANQGSEA. Trimming cost V 8 bases and J 8 bases, with 22 bases left between them. The CDR3 sequence is CSTRPVTRGYEQFF. Here the CDR3 DNA reads TGCAGCACCCGTCCCGTGACTAGGGGGTATGAGCAGTTCTTC.

For this clonotype: The junction departs from the called germline gene at one end, perhaps through a read error. The chain joins TRBV10-3 to TRBJ2-3; 9 bases are a match to TRBD2. Germline V CDR1 and CDR2: ENHRY, SYGVKD. CDR3 length: 15 residues. In DNA form, the CDR3 reads TGTGACATCAGTGAGTGGACTAGCGACACAGATACACAGTATTTT. It yields the protein CDISEWTSDTDTQYF.

As to this clonotype: An end of the junction differs from the germline gene, which may be a read error. The rearrangement links TRBV6-1 to TRBJ2-1, with a tentative D call TRBD1 (6 bases). The DNA end is a closer match to TRBJ2-4, so the J assignment may be wrong. The CDR3 is made up of 14 amino acids. The germline V gene encodes CDR1 MNHNS and CDR2 SASEGT. The CDR3 sequence: CGSNPQGSYNDQYF. The CDR3, as DNA: TGTGGCAGCAATCCGCAGGGGTCCTACAATGATCAGTACTTC.